The next 17 T cell receptor beta chains were all read from a single sample in a study of STAT5B mutations in CD4+ large granular lymphocyte leukemia. Sequencing used immunoSEQ multiplex PCR; TCRdb keeps in-frame clones, though not all of them. The sample lists about 30,000 clones; around 76% were seen once. The sample taken for sequencing was CD4+ T cells from blood buffy coats. These receptors originate from a human donor in good health.

This chain joins TRBV2 and TRBJ2-4; 8 bases are a match to TRBD1. V trimming: 7 bases; J trimming: 1 base; junction bases outside the gene matches: 9. This CDR3 contains 16 residues. Germline V lookup: CDR1 SNHLY, CDR2 FYNNEI. Here the CDR3 reads CASKPDRELAKNIQYF. CDR3 DNA: TGTGCCAGCAAACCGGACAGGGAACTTGCCAAAAACATTCAGTACTTC.

The chain couples TRBV12-5 to TRBJ1-2; D is ambiguous. The CDR3 extends over 12 amino acids. V was clipped by 2 bases and J by 4 bases, with 5 bases between them. From germline, CDR1 is LGHNT and CDR2 FRNRAP. CDR3 sequence reads: CASGLPFYGYTF. Written as DNA, the CDR3 is TGTGCTAGTGGTTTGCCCTTCTATGGCTACACCTTC.

The sample holds one count of this clone. Germline is not matched at one junction end, which may reflect a read error. J is TRBJ2-7 and V is TRBV30; 7 bases align to TRBD1. CDR1 is GTSNPN, CDR2 SVGIG, per germline (reference sequence). The CDR3 is 15 residues long. The CDR3 nucleotides read TGTGCCTGGAGCCTCCGCCAGACAGGGTCGTACGCGCAGTACTTC. Protein: CAWSLRQTGSYAQYF. Full variable domain (outside the CDR3, taken from reference TRBV30 and TRBJ2-7): SQTIHQWPATLVQPVGSPLSLECTVEGTSNPNLYWYRQAAGRGLQLLFYSVGIGQISSEVPQNLSASRPQDRQFILSSKKLLLSDSGFYLCAWSLRQTGSYAQYFGPGTRLTVT.

CDR3 in amino acids: CASSLEVAGSVDTQYF. The CDR3 nucleotides read TGCGCCAGCAGCTTGGAGGTAGCGGGAAGTGTGGATACGCAGTATTTT. This rearrangement joins TRBV5-1 to TRBJ2-3; 8 nucleotides align to TRBD2. Trimming removed 0 bases from V and 6 bases from J; junction bases left unmatched: 9. Per the germline V gene, CDR1 is SGHRS and CDR2 is YFSETQ. The CDR3 consists of 16 residues.

This clone has just a few counts. The rearrangement links TRBV18 to TRBJ1-3; D uncertain. The CDR3 length is 15 residues. CDR1 is KGHSH, CDR2 LQKENI, per germline. Between the trimmed V and J ends, which lost 6 bases and 0 bases, there was a span of 12 bases. CDR3 sequence reads: CASSLRTVSGNTIYF. For the CDR3, the DNA is TGTGCCAGCTCTCTCCGGACGGTCTCTGGAAACACCATATATTTT.

V and J are TRBV28 and TRBJ2-7; weak D call: TRBD1 (6 bases). Germline CDR1 is MDHEN and CDR2 is SYDVKM. V was clipped by 5 bases and J by 3 bases, with 14 bases between them. This CDR3 region has 14 residues. The CDR3 loop reads CASSPGDKSYEQYF. CDR3 in DNA: TGTGCCAGCAGTCCCGGGGACAAGAGCTACGAGCAGTACTTC.

V gene TRBV7-9 combines with J gene TRBJ1-4, with D unclear. Germline V gene sequence: CDR1 SEHNR, CDR2 FQNEAQ (reference sequence). The CDR3 spans 16 residues. V gave up 1 base and J gave up 0 bases, with 9 bases separating them. In nucleotides, the CDR3 is TGTGCCAGCAGCTTAGGGGCGGCAGCAACTAATGAAAAACTGTTTTTT. Encoded protein: CASSLGAAATNEKLFF.

V usage is TRBV5-1 and J usage is TRBJ1-1, with D tentatively TRBD1 (6 bases). Trimming took off 0 bases at V and 3 bases at J, with 9 bases between the two ends. This CDR3 spans 14 amino acids. The V gene's germline CDR1 is SGHRS and CDR2 YFSETQ. CDR3: CASSLEQGYTEAFF. As DNA, the CDR3 is TGCGCCAGCAGCTTGGAGCAGGGGTACACTGAAGCTTTCTTT.

The rearrangement uses TRBV28 and TRBJ1-1, with 8 bases lining up with TRBD1. This CDR3 is 14 amino acids long. CDR1 MDHEN and CDR2 SYDVKM come from the germline V gene. V dropped 3 bases and J dropped 1; count of bases not matched to a gene: 1. In DNA, the CDR3 is TGTGCCAGCAGTTTTGGGACAGGGAACACTGAAGCTTTCTTT. It translates to CASSFGTGNTEAFF. Full variable domain (remainder filled in from reference TRBV28 and TRBJ1-1): DVKVTQSSRYLVKRTGEKVFLECVQDMDHENMFWYRQDPGLGLRLIYFSYDVKMKEKGDIPEGYSVSREKKERFSLILESASTNQTSMYLCASSFGTGNTEAFFGQGTRLTVV.

This clone was found a few times. The J gene is TRBJ1-1, the V gene TRBV30, with D unresolved. From germline, CDR1 is GTSNPN and CDR2 SVGIG (reference sequence). The CDR3 spans 13 residues. Trimming removed 4 bases from V and 1 base from J, with 10 bases in between. CDR3 residues: CAWIPQSNTEAFF. CDR3 in DNA: TGTGCCTGGATTCCCCAGTCGAACACTGAAGCTTTCTTT.

This sequence joins TRBV7-2 and TRBJ2-1, with D possibly TRBD2 on 7 matching bases. Germline CDR1 SGHTA, CDR2 FQGNSA. Trimming stripped 5 bases from V and 5 bases from J, with 13 bases between. The CDR3 is 14 amino acids. For the CDR3, the DNA is TGTGCCAGCAGCCCGGGGGGCCCCCACAATGAGCAGTTCTTC. Amino acid sequence: CASSPGGPHNEQFF.

The chain uses TRBV11-2 and TRBJ2-1; 11 nucleotides align to TRBD2. Germline trimming cut 3 bases from V and 5 bases from J; bases unmatched to any gene: 3. This CDR3 contains 15 residues. Germline V gene lookup returns CDR1 SGHAT and CDR2 FQNNGV. CDR3 amino acids: CASSFTSGGNNEQFF. CDR3 in DNA: TGTGCCAGCAGCTTTACTAGCGGGGGAAACAATGAGCAGTTCTTC.

The V gene is TRBV28, the J gene TRBJ2-5, with 9 bases that match TRBD1. V was pared by 1 base and J by 5 bases, with 5 bases of the junction left unmatched. Germline CDR1 and CDR2: MDHEN and SYDVKM. This CDR3 is 15 amino acids long. The CDR3 nucleotides are TGTGCCAGCAGTTTATACAGGGGGCTAGGTGAGACCCAGTACTTC. Amino acids: CASSLYRGLGETQYF.

This clone was seen only once. This chain uses TRBV28 with TRBJ2-7, with D hard to call. The CDR3 sequence is 13 residues long. From germline, CDR1 is MDHEN and CDR2 SYDVKM. V was trimmed by 5 bases and J by 5 bases, leaving 13 bases between them. This chain's CDR3 is CASSRRTYNEQYF. The CDR3 coding sequence is TGTGCCAGCAGTCGACGGACCTACAACGAGCAGTACTTC.

The V gene is TRBV9, the J gene TRBJ1-2, with a possible D match to TRBD1 (5 bases). Trimming left V 4 bases short and J 8 bases short, with 15 bases between. This CDR3 has 13 residues. Germline-derived CDR1 and CDR2 are SGDLS and YYNGEE. The CDR3 is CASSTWGGAGYTF. In DNA form, the CDR3 reads TGTGCCAGCAGCACATGGGGAGGGGCCGGCTACACCTTC. Together with reference TRBV9 and TRBJ1-2, the CDR3 gives the full variable domain: DSGVTQTPKHLITATGQRVTLRCSPRSGDLSVYWYQQSLDQGLQFLIQYYNGEERAKGNILERFSAQQFPDLHSELNLSSLELGDSALYFCASSTWGGAGYTFGSGTRLTVV.

The sample holds a few counts of this clone. This sequence joins TRBV28 and TRBJ2-7; 12 bases fit TRBD1. The germline V gene has CDR1 MDHEN and CDR2 SYDVKM. CDR3 length: 15 amino acids. With 5 bases clipped from V and 3 bases from J, the junction kept 5 bases outside the gene matches. CDR3 in DNA: TGTGCCAGCAGTCCCGGGACAGGGGGCGACTACGAGCAGTACTTC. This codes for CASSPGTGGDYEQYF.

The V call is TRBV6-5, the J call TRBJ2-1, with TRBD1 matching 7 bases. The junction had 9 bases not matched to a gene; V was cut back by 4 bases and J by 6 bases. The CDR3 is made up of 15 amino acids. CDR1 and CDR2 from the germline V gene are MNHEY and SVGAGI. The CDR3 spells CASSFGQARVNEQFF. CDR3 DNA: TGTGCCAGCAGTTTCGGACAGGCTCGGGTCAATGAGCAGTTCTTC.